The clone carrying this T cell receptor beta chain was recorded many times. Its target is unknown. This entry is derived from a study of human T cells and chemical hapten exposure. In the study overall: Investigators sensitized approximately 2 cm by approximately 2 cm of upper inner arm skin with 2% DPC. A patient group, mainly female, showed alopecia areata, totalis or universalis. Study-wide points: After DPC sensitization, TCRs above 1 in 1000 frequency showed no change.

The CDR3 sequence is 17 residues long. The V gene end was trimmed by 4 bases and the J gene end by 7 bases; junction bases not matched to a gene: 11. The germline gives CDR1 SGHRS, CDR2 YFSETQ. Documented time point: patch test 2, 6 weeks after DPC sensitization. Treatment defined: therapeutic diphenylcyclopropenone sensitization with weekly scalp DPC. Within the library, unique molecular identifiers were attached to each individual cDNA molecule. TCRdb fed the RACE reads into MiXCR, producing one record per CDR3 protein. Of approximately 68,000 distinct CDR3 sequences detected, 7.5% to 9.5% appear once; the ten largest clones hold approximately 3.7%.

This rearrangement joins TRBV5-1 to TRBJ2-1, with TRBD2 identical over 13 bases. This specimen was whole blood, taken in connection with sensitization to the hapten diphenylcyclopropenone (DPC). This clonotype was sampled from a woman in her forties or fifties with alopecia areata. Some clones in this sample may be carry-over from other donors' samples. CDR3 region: CASSMSWTSGSLNEQFF. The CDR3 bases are TGCGCCAGCAGCATGTCCTGGACTAGCGGGAGTCTAAATGAGCAGTTCTTC.